Listed here are 11 T cell receptor beta chains from one sample, sequenced in a study of T cells in Graves' hyperthyroidism and ophthalmopathy. The TCR beta CDR3 regions underwent amplification using RNA transcripts as the source. The TCR CDR3 was amplified in a first-round RT-PCR using the HTBI primer set. TCRdb recomputed calls from the multiplex PCR reads with MiXCR, one row per CDR3 protein. This sample yields hundreds of thousands of distinct CDR3 sequences, of which around 13% are seen a single time; approximately 13% belongs to the top ten. The sample taken for sequencing was blood. The receptors originated from a woman between 50 and 59 years old with Graves' ophthalmopathy.

This clonotype was detected many times. The rearrangement uses TRBV7-8 and TRBJ2-3; D is possibly TRBD1 or TRBD2 (9 bases each). Between the trimmed V and J ends, which lost 6 bases and 2 bases, there was a span of 27 bases. Germline values: CDR1 SGHVS, CDR2 FQNEAQ. This CDR3 is 19 amino acids long. The CDR3 nucleotides read TGTGCCAGCAGACCCGGGACAGGGAGAGAGCGGGGGGACACAGATACGCAGTATTTT. This gives the protein CASRPGTGRERGDTDTQYF.

In this sample, this clonotype turned up many times. The V and J genes are TRBV28 and TRBJ2-3; D is perhaps TRBD1 (6 bases). There are 17 residues in the CDR3. V lost 0 bases, J lost 6 bases, and 19 bases lay in between. Germline CDR1 is MDHEN and CDR2 is SYDVKM. The CDR3 sequence is CASSLWDFDRTGDTQYF. The CDR3 nucleotides are TGTGCCAGCAGTTTATGGGATTTTGACAGGACCGGGGATACGCAGTATTTT.

This clonotype was observed a few times. The chain couples TRBV25-1 to TRBJ1-2; the match to TRBD1 covers 7 bases. The V segment lost 3 bases and the J segment 2 bases; nucleotides outside the gene matches: 9. Per the germline V gene, CDR1 is MGHDK and CDR2 is SYGVNS. This CDR3 is 16 amino acids long. Here the CDR3 reads CASSEGGQFSNYGYTF. The DNA of the CDR3 is TGTGCCAGCAGTGAGGGGGGACAGTTTTCAAACTATGGCTACACCTTC.

This clonotype was observed many times. The chain recombines TRBV7-3 with TRBJ1-1; TRBD1 agrees at 9 bases. The CDR3 is 15 amino acids. CDR1 and CDR2 from the germline V gene are SGHTA and FQGTGA. The J segment lost 1 base and the V segment lost 4 bases, leaving 4 bases of the junction unmatched. CDR3 DNA: TGTGCCAGCAGCTCATCGGACAGGGGGAACACTGAAGCTTTCTTT. Translating gives CASSSSDRGNTEAFF.

Many counts were recorded for this clonotype. The rearrangement joins TRBV27 to TRBJ2-1, with 12 bases matching TRBD2. CDR3 length: 14 residues. The germline V gene encodes CDR1 MNHEY and CDR2 SMNVEV (reference sequence). Trimming removed 5 bases from V and 12 bases from J; junction bases left unmatched: 8. The CDR3 DNA reads as TGTGCCAGCAGTCTCCGACTAGCGGGGGCGGGGCAGTTCTTC. The encoded protein is CASSLRLAGAGQFF.

The chain recombines TRBV28 with TRBJ2-1, with 12 positions matching TRBD2. Germline trimming cut 3 bases from V and 9 bases from J; bases unmatched to any gene: 3. Germline CDR1 and CDR2: MDHEN and SYDVKM. CDR3 length: 14 amino acids. DNA of the CDR3: TGTGCCAGCAGTTTCCTAGCGGGAGGGGGTGAGCAGTTCTTC. Translating gives CASSFLAGGGEQFF. Supplemented by reference TRBV28 and TRBJ2-1, the full variable domain reads DVKVTQSSRYLVKRTGEKVFLECVQDMDHENMFWYRQDPGLGLRLIYFSYDVKMKEKGDIPEGYSVSREKKERFSLILESASTNQTSMYLCASSFLAGGGEQFFGPGTRLTVL.

This clonotype has at least ten counts. The rearrangement joins TRBV20-1 to TRBJ2-7; the match to TRBD2 covers 9 bases. Trimming removed 2 bases from V and 2 bases from J; junction bases left unmatched: 7. CDR3 size: 15 residues. CDR1 DFQATT and CDR2 SNEGSKA come from the germline V gene (reference sequence). CDR3 bases: TGCAGTGCTAGAATCCCGACTAGCGGAACCTACGAGCAGTACTTC. Protein sequence: CSARIPTSGTYEQYF.

This clonotype was picked up many times. V and J are TRBV7-9 and TRBJ2-5; 8 nucleotides match TRBD2. The J segment lost 2 bases and the V segment lost 4 bases, leaving 9 bases of the junction unmatched. CDR1 and CDR2 (germline): SEHNR, FQNEAQ (reference sequence). The CDR3 is made up of 16 amino acids. The CDR3 protein is CASSWGVSGIQETQYF. The CDR3, as DNA: TGTGCCAGCAGCTGGGGTGTTAGCGGGATTCAAGAGACCCAGTACTTC.

The chain combines TRBV7-2 with TRBJ2-7; 9 bases map to TRBD2. The J segment lost 7 bases and the V segment lost 1 base, leaving 8 bases of the junction unmatched. The CDR3 extends over 15 amino acids. Germline-derived CDR1 and CDR2 are SGHTA and FQGNSA. CDR3 residues: CASSLGGGRGGEQYF. CDR3 nucleotides: TGTGCCAGCAGCTTAGGAGGCGGGAGGGGGGGGGAGCAGTACTTC. Variable domain in full (rest from reference TRBV7-2 and TRBJ2-7): GAGVSQSPSNKVTEKGKDVELRCDPISGHTALYWYRQSLGQGLEFLIYFQGNSAPDKSGLPSDRFSAERTGGSVSTLTIQRTQQEDSAVYLCASSLGGGRGGEQYFGPGTRLTVT.

In this sample, this clonotype turned up many times. The chain combines TRBV5-1 with TRBJ2-5; D call uncertain. Per the germline V gene, CDR1 is SGHRS and CDR2 is YFSETQ. The V and J ends lost 2 bases and 1 base respectively, with 12 bases between them. This CDR3 spans 15 amino acids. Here the CDR3 reads CASSFYGPGQETQYF. The CDR3 region has the DNA TGCGCCAGCAGCTTTTATGGACCCGGCCAAGAGACCCAGTACTTC.

The rearrangement links TRBV28 to TRBJ1-2, with TRBD1 as a possible D gene (5 bases). Germline-derived CDR1 and CDR2 are MDHEN and SYDVKM. The CDR3 loop spans 17 amino acids. V was shortened by 3 bases and J by 7 bases, with 24 bases between the two germline ends. CDR3 sequence: CASSLPSTRVKISGYTF. In DNA form, the CDR3 reads TGTGCCAGCAGTTTGCCTTCGACCAGGGTGAAAATCTCTGGCTACACCTTC.